These 2 T cell receptor beta chains came from one sample sequenced in a study of post-analysis software for immune sequencing data. The study's findings and limits: Higher frequency in patients than in controls was seen for several TRBV segments, with TRBV5-6, TRBV5-1 and TRBV20-1 among them.

The TCR beta cDNA libraries carried unique molecular identifiers. TCRdb itself ran the PCR reads through MiXCR, one entry per CDR3 protein. Of around 710,000 distinct CDR3 sequences in the sample, approximately 44% were seen once. The antigens of these receptors remain unknown. The specimen sequenced was blood. The receptors were gathered from a girl aged 10-17 years with multiple sclerosis.

This chain connects TRBV7-9 to TRBJ2-7, with D possibly being TRBD2 (5 bases). This CDR3 is 14 amino acids long. Germline V gene sequence: CDR1 SEHNR, CDR2 FQNEAQ (reference sequence). V dropped 5 bases and J dropped 0 bases, with 11 bases sitting between them. The CDR3 loop reads CASSPAGISYEQYF. The CDR3 DNA reads as TGTGCCAGCAGCCCCGCGGGCATCTCCTACGAGCAGTACTTC.

This sequence joins TRBV5-1 and TRBJ2-1, with D maybe TRBD1 (6 bases). CDR3 size: 15 residues. V was clipped by 4 bases and J by 0 bases, with 11 bases between them. Germline lookup yields CDR1 SGHRS and CDR2 YFSETQ. For the CDR3, the DNA is TGCGCCAGCAGCCGGACAGAGAGCTCCTACAATGAGCAGTTCTTC. Encoded protein: CASSRTESSYNEQFF.